Detailed here is one T cell receptor (beta chain). In the source study's methods: The authors estimated nucleated cell counts from reference gene primer amplification. The assay was immunoSEQ multiplex PCR, and TCRdb's table has in-frame clones only and misses some. For V, J and clone size, that table is used; D and trimming come from the DNA. The table has 250,000 or so clones, around 86% seen once. The data stem from a study of blood T cell repertoires in COVID-19. The wider study: Some COVID-19 samples were acute and others convalescent; all came from the United States, Italy and Spain. Nucleic acid was either cDNA or gDNA, and it came from T cells, B-cell-depleted T cells, or PBMCs.

Trimming stripped 0 bases from V and 5 bases from J, with 17 bases between. Germline values: CDR1 LGHDT, CDR2 YNNKEL (reference sequence). The CDR3 contains 18 residues. V gene TRBV3-1 (or the pseudogene TRBV3-2) combines with J gene TRBJ1-6; maybe TRBD1 (5 bases). The source is a middle-aged man with active or convalescent COVID-19. The sample consisted of peripheral blood. CDR3 in DNA: TGTGCCAGCAGCCAAGATAGGGGCGGGGGTGCGAATAATTCACCCCTCCACTTT. The encoded protein is CASSQDRGGGANNSPLHF.